This T cell receptor (beta chain) was identified during a study of shared clonotypes between healthy human individuals. Study donors comprised healthy, HIV-negative adults devoid of recent acute infection or vaccination. The CDR3 consists of 14 residues. The junction had 4 bases not matched to a gene; V was cut back by 7 bases and J by 1 base. The germline gives CDR1 LNHDA, CDR2 SQIVND (reference sequence). Data came from immunoSEQ multiplex PCR; TCRdb stores just in-frame clones and leaves some out. The table records approximately 1.5 million clones, 95% to 99% of them present only once. This receptor was identified in a man aged 30 to 39 in good health. J is TRBJ1-5 and V is TRBV19; TRBD1 matches at 7 bases. Sequencing input: naive CD4+ T cells sorted from blood. Stated subset: CD45RA+ positively selected. The CDR3 spells CASTGGASNQPQHF. CDR3 bases: TGTGCCAGTACAGGGGGTGCAAGCAATCAGCCCCAGCATTTT.